The 10 T cell receptor beta chains reported below all come from one sample, sequenced in a study of follicular helper T cells after annual influenza vaccination. Time point described: 2014-2015 season, 7 days after vaccination. The data were produced by immunoSEQ multiplex PCR, yet TCRdb's version contains in-frame clones alone and is incomplete. This table holds roughly 9,000 clones, roughly 80% found once. Specimen: CXCR5- memory CD4+ T cells sorted from blood, collected 7 days after influenza vaccination. These TCRs come from an adult who received the influenza vaccine.

The chain carries TRBV4-3 and TRBJ2-3; 11 bases are a match to TRBD2. The germline V gene has CDR1 LGHNA and CDR2 YSLEER. V dropped 2 bases and J dropped 1; count of bases not matched to a gene: 17. This CDR3 spans 21 amino acids. The CDR3 bases are TGCGCCAGCAGCCAAATACGAGGTAGCGGGGGGGCCGTCGCACGCACAGATACGCAGTATTTT. Translation gives CASSQIRGSGGAVARTDTQYF.

This chain links TRBV15 with TRBJ1-1; a possible D gene is TRBD1 (5 bases). This CDR3 comprises 14 residues. CDR1 and CDR2 (germline): LNHNV, YYDKDF (reference sequence). The V and J ends lost 0 bases and 3 bases respectively, with 8 bases between them. CDR3 region: CATSRDLGDTEAFF. The CDR3 coding sequence is TGTGCCACCAGCAGAGATTTGGGGGACACTGAAGCTTTCTTT.

This clone has a handful of counts. The chain couples TRBV14 to TRBJ2-7; the D gene could be TRBD1 or TRBD2 (6 bases each). V was pared by 1 base and J by 7 bases, with 11 bases between. The germline CDR1 and CDR2 sequences are SGHDN and FVKESK. This CDR3 has 13 residues. DNA of the CDR3: TGTGCCAGCAGCCAAGCTGGGGGGCTTGAGCAGTACTTC. As protein: CASSQAGGLEQYF.

J is TRBJ2-6 and V is TRBV19, with D hard to call. The germline V gene has CDR1 LNHDA and CDR2 SQIVND (reference sequence). Trimming pared 7 bases from V and 0 bases from J, leaving 7 bases between. This CDR3 has 14 residues. The DNA for the CDR3 is TGTGCCAGTAAACCGGGCTCTGGGGCCAACGTCCTGACTTTC. The encoded protein is CASKPGSGANVLTF.

The chain joins TRBV6-5 to TRBJ2-5; 7 positions match TRBD1. Germline V CDR1 and CDR2: MNHEY, SVGAGI. CDR3 length: 14 residues. V shed 2 bases and J 2 bases; nucleotides not matched to a gene: 2. The CDR3 loop reads CASSYGRGQETQYF. The CDR3 DNA reads TGTGCCAGCAGTTACGGCAGGGGGCAAGAGACCCAGTACTTC.

This clone was observed once. The chain joins TRBV19 to TRBJ1-2, with 10 bases matching TRBD1. Looked up from germline, CDR1 is LNHDA and CDR2 is SQIVND (reference sequence). The trim removed 5 bases at V and 0 bases at J, leaving 6 bases unmatched. This CDR3 is 16 amino acids long. CDR3 sequence (DNA): TGTGCCAGTAGTTCCCCGGACAGGGGGGCTAACTATGGCTACACCTTC. Its protein is CASSSPDRGANYGYTF.

The chain recombines TRBV6-5 with TRBJ1-4; 7 bases match TRBD1. The CDR3 length is 16 residues. With V trimmed by 2 bases and J by 7 bases, 10 bases remained unmatched. Germline V gene data show CDR1 as MNHEY and CDR2 as SVGAGI. CDR3 nucleotides: TGTGCCAGCAGTTACGGGACAGTTCCCGGTGTTGAAAAACTGTTTTTT. Translating it yields CASSYGTVPGVEKLFF.

The gene calls are TRBV18 and TRBJ2-1; 12 bases align to TRBD2. The CDR3 contains 17 residues. V lost 1 base, J lost 3 bases, and 4 bases stayed unmatched. Germline assignment: CDR1 KGHSH and CDR2 LQKENI. The CDR3 loop is CASSPLSSGGDYNEQFF. The CDR3 region has the DNA TGTGCCAGCTCACCACTGTCTAGCGGGGGGGACTACAATGAGCAGTTCTTC.

The V gene is TRBV7-6, the J gene TRBJ2-1, with 11 nucleotides matching TRBD2. The CDR3 contains 16 residues. Germline CDR1 reads SGHVS; CDR2 reads FNYEAQ. The V segment lost 5 bases and the J segment 0 bases; nucleotides outside the gene matches: 3. The CDR3: CASSRTSGSSYNEQFF. The CDR3 DNA follows: TGTGCCAGCAGCCGAACTAGCGGGAGCTCCTACAATGAGCAGTTCTTC.

The V call is TRBV29-1, the J call TRBJ1-1; D not resolved. The CDR3 contains 11 residues. The V gene's germline CDR1 is SQVTM and CDR2 ANQGSEA. The V end was cut by 8 bases, the J end by 3 bases, with 10 bases between. The CDR3 DNA reads TGCAGCACCTGGACTTACACTGAAGCTTTCTTT. Encoded protein: CSTWTYTEAFF.